This is a list of T cell receptor beta chains from one sample in a study of blood T cell repertoires in COVID-19. Here immunoSEQ multiplex PCR was the method, and the copy in TCRdb shows in-frame clones only, minus some. This repertoire shows fewer than 300,000 clones, roughly 87% found once; its top ten account for 13%. Input material: peripheral blood. Every receptor here comes from a human donor in a cohort sampled during active COVID-19. CDR3s include the opening cysteine and the closing phenylalanine or tryptophan. Each record gives: clone size, J gene, D gene, V gene, CDR3 protein, CDR3 DNA. D genes are given only for firm matches. Size values are once, few and many counts, or a class for expanded clones, and some rows have none.

>few|TRBJ2-2|.|TRBV3-1/TRBV3-2
CASSPETTGELFF
TGTGCCAGCAGCCCGGAGACCACCGGGGAGCTGTTTTTT
>.|TRBJ2-7|TRBD1|TRBV4-1
CASSQDYRGQGPRSYEQYF
TGCGCCAGCAGCCAAGATTATCGAGGACAGGGACCCCGCTCCTACGAGCAGTACTTC
>.|TRBJ2-2|.|TRBV7-9
CASGRLGGENTGELFF
TGTGCCAGCGGCCGACTAGGAGGGGAGAACACCGGGGAGCTGTTTTTT
>.|TRBJ2-4|.|TRBV7-9
CASSQATLAKNIQYF
TGTGCCAGCAGCCAAGCCACCCTAGCCAAAAACATTCAGTACTTC
>.|TRBJ2-2|.|TRBV5-5
CASSPGGTSSRTGELFF
TGTGCCAGCAGCCCGGGGGGCACTAGTTCAAGAACCGGGGAGCTGTTTTTT
>.|TRBJ2-2|.|TRBV11-2
CASTLGGAPNTGELFF
TGTGCCAGCACCCTGGGGGGGGCGCCGAACACCGGGGAGCTGTTTTTT
>.|TRBJ2-1|TRBD2|TRBV5-6
CASSFRTSGKLRAYNEQFF
TGTGCCAGCAGCTTTAGGACTAGCGGGAAATTGAGGGCCTACAATGAGCAGTTCTTC
>.|TRBJ2-7|TRBD2|TRBV6-2/TRBV6-3
CASSSQKARASGNHYEQYF
TGTGCCAGCAGTTCCCAGAAAGCCCGGGCCAGCGGGAACCATTACGAGCAGTACTTC
>.|TRBJ1-3|.|TRBV29-1
CSVMRDSGNTIYF
TGCAGCGTTATGAGGGATTCTGGAAACACCATATATTTT
>.|TRBJ1-1|.|TRBV6-5
CASSYGRAFNTEAFF
TGTGCCAGCAGTTATGGCAGGGCTTTTAACACTGAAGCTTTCTTT
>.|TRBJ2-3|TRBD1|TRBV5-6
CASSAGGGGTDTQYF
TGTGCCAGCAGCGCAGGGGGCGGTGGGACAGATACGCAGTATTTT
>.|TRBJ1-5|.|TRBV19
CASSIDREIYSNQPQHF
TGTGCCAGTAGTATAGATCGGGAGATCTATAGCAATCAGCCCCAGCATTTT
>.|TRBJ2-5|TRBD2|TRBV3-1/TRBV3-2
CASSKTSGQETQYF
TGTGCCAGCAGCAAGACTAGCGGACAAGAGACCCAGTACTTC
>few|TRBJ2-6|.|TRBV7-9
CASSLGQSGANVLTF
TGTGCCAGCAGCCTAGGACAGTCTGGGGCCAACGTCCTGACTTTC
>.|TRBJ1-4|.|TRBV7-9
CASSQAAGATNEKLFF
TGTGCCAGCAGCCAGGCCGCGGGGGCAACTAATGAAAAACTGTTTTTT
>.|TRBJ2-2|.|TRBV7-2
CASSLGAENTGELFF
TGTGCCAGCAGCTTGGGAGCGGAGAACACCGGGGAGCTGTTTTTT
>.|TRBJ2-1|.|TRBV7-9
CASSLVLSNEQFF
TGTGCCAGCAGCTTAGTCCTCAGCAATGAGCAGTTCTTC